Listed here are 14 T cell receptor beta chains from one sample, sequenced in a study of molecular identifiers for immune sequencing clone quantification. TCRdb ran MiXCR on the PCR reads and lists one entry per CDR3 protein. The sample shows approximately 590,000 distinct CDR3 sequences, 25% of them seen only once. The sample was naive CD8+ T cells from blood, with Jurkat cell RNA spiked in. Described subset: FACS-sorted CD8+CD4-CCR7+CD45RA+ naive T cells. The receptors derive from a human donor in good health. Some libraries in this study had Jurkat cell RNA spiked in.

To note about this clonotype: A much larger clone differs from this one at a single base, so this may be a read error. The V gene is TRBV19, the J gene TRBJ2-2; a possible D gene is TRBD1 (5 bases). Trimming stripped 3 bases from V and 3 bases from J, with 11 bases between. The CDR3 has 15 amino acids. CDR1 is LNHDA and CDR2 is SQIVND in the germline V gene (reference sequence). CDR3 bases: TGTGCCAGTAGTATGACAAGGGGCTACACCGGGGAGCTGTTTTTT. The encoded protein is CASSMTRGYTGELFF.

The chain uses TRBV24-1 and TRBJ2-1, with 12 bases identical to TRBD2. Germline V CDR1 and CDR2: KGHDR, SFDVKD. The CDR3 has 18 residues. V lost 1 base and J lost 4; bases outside the gene matches: 7. In DNA, the CDR3 is TGTGCCACCAGTGATTTACCCCGGACTAGCGGGACGTACAATGAGCAGTTCTTC. Encoded protein: CATSDLPRTSGTYNEQFF.

In this sample, this clonotype turned up many times. V gene TRBV10-3 combines with J gene TRBJ2-3; D is ambiguous. Trimming removed 3 bases from V and 2 bases from J, with 9 bases in between. This CDR3 spans 14 amino acids. Germline CDR1 ENHRY, CDR2 SYGVKD. The DNA for the CDR3 is TGTGCCATCAGTGATTTGGAGCACACAGATACGCAGTATTTT. Residues: CAISDLEHTDTQYF.

This clonotype appeared a few times. The chain carries TRBV15 and TRBJ2-1, with D possibly called TRBD1 or TRBD2 (5 bases each). V was shortened by 1 base and J by 3 bases, with 22 bases between the two germline ends. In germline, CDR1 is LNHNV, CDR2 YYDKDF (reference sequence). The CDR3 runs 19 residues. CDR3 nucleotide sequence: TGTGCCACCAGCAGAGCTGGGGGTAGAGATTCTCTCCTCTACAATGAGCAGTTCTTC. It yields the protein CATSRAGGRDSLLYNEQFF.

Notes on this clonotype: Compared with germline, one end of the junction differs, possibly owing to a read error. The rearrangement links TRBV18 to TRBJ2-7; 14 bases fit TRBD2. The length of the CDR3 is 17 residues. Germline V gene data show CDR1 as KGHSH and CDR2 as LQKENI. CDR3: CTSSPGLAGGAEREQYF. CDR3 sequence (DNA): TGTACCAGCTCACCCGGACTAGCGGGGGGAGCCGAGAGGGAGCAGTACTTC.

This clonotype appeared many times. The chain links TRBV29-1 to TRBJ2-3, with D maybe TRBD1 (5 bases). V was shortened by 4 bases and J by 2 bases, with 22 bases between the two germline ends. The V gene's germline CDR1 is SQVTM and CDR2 ANQGSEA. The CDR3 loop spans 17 amino acids. CDR3 protein: CSVVLLRDSGSTDTQYF. Written as DNA, the CDR3 is TGCAGCGTTGTATTACTTCGTGACTCAGGGTCCACAGATACGCAGTATTTT.

This clonotype was recorded at least ten times. V usage is TRBV5-1 and J usage is TRBJ1-5; D perhaps matches TRBD1 (6 bases). V lost 2 bases to trimming and J lost 7 bases, with 13 bases between them. This CDR3 spans 14 amino acids. CDR1 and CDR2 from the germline V gene are SGHRS and YFSETQ. The CDR3: CASSFLGAGQPQHF. The CDR3 DNA is TGCGCCAGCAGCTTCCTGGGGGCTGGACAGCCCCAGCATTTT.

Many counts were recorded for this clonotype. This chain links TRBV5-1 with TRBJ1-1; D remains ambiguous. The germline V gene has CDR1 SGHRS and CDR2 YFSETQ. CDR3 length equals 13 residues. Trimming stripped 7 bases from V and 6 bases from J, with 16 bases between. This chain's CDR3 is CASRFAGSAEAFF. For the CDR3, the DNA is TGCGCCAGCCGATTTGCGGGGTCGGCTGAAGCTTTCTTT.

The sample holds many counts of this clonotype. V and J are TRBV11-2 and TRBJ2-7; 10 bases agree with TRBD2. The germline gives CDR1 SGHAT, CDR2 FQNNGV. V lost 3 bases to trimming and J lost 2 bases; unmatched junction nucleotides: 7. The CDR3 is 16 residues long. CDR3 in amino acids: CASSFPVSGGPYEQYF. The CDR3 DNA sequence: TGTGCCAGCAGCTTCCCCGTTAGCGGGGGGCCCTACGAGCAGTACTTC.

This clonotype was seen repeatedly, ten times or more. The chain uses TRBV5-5 and TRBJ2-7; TRBD1 matches 7 bases. The CDR3 covers 14 residues. V lost 3 bases and J lost 3; bases outside the gene matches: 6. The V gene's germline CDR1 is SGHKS and CDR2 YYEKEE (reference sequence). The CDR3 nucleotides read TGTGCCAGCAGCTCAACAGGGGCAAACTACGAGCAGTACTTC. It translates to CASSSTGANYEQYF.

The rearrangement links TRBV28 to TRBJ2-3; the match to TRBD2 covers 9 bases. Germline assignment: CDR1 MDHEN and CDR2 SYDVKM. CDR3 length: 17 residues. V was clipped by 8 bases and J by 1 base; unmatched bases: 13. CDR3 in amino acids: CASGPMLAGGGTDTQYF. CDR3 coding DNA: TGTGCCAGCGGCCCTATGCTGGCGGGAGGGGGCACAGATACGCAGTATTTT.

Only a few counts were recorded for this clonotype. V gene TRBV11-2 combines with J gene TRBJ2-7, with a tentative D call TRBD2 (5 bases). The CDR3 contains 15 residues. V was pared by 5 bases and J by 6 bases, with 20 bases between. Germline V CDR1 and CDR2: SGHAT, FQNNGV. The CDR3 loop is CASSLILSGLGEQYF. Written as DNA, the CDR3 is TGTGCCAGCAGCCTTATCCTAAGCGGACTCGGCGAGCAGTACTTC.

This clonotype was seen many times. The chain employs TRBV6-5 and TRBJ1-1; tentative D call: TRBD1 (5 bases). The CDR3 is 15 amino acids. Trimming pared 0 bases from V and 5 bases from J, leaving 13 bases between. Germline V gene sequence: CDR1 MNHEY, CDR2 SVGAGI. CDR3 region: CASSYSGDGGTEAFF. The CDR3, as DNA: TGTGCCAGCAGTTACTCGGGGGACGGGGGAACTGAAGCTTTCTTT.

V and J are TRBV30 and TRBJ2-7, with TRBD2 matching 9 bases. With V trimmed by 2 bases and J by 3 bases, 5 bases remained unmatched. CDR3 size: 14 residues. In germline, CDR1 is GTSNPN, CDR2 SVGIG (reference sequence). CDR3 region: CAWSRDSGGYEQYF. CDR3 DNA: TGTGCCTGGAGTAGGGATAGCGGGGGCTACGAGCAGTACTTC.